These 27 T cell receptor beta chains came from one sample sequenced in a study of cytomegalovirus exposure and HLA in healthy donors. The PCR made use of 60 Vbeta and 13 Jbeta primers. Produced via immunoSEQ multiplex PCR; TCRdb's table is partial and in-frame only. This sample yields about 97,000 clones, of which more than 80% are seen a single time; around 3.6% belongs to the top ten. The sequencing input was PBMCs. The receptors were sampled from a man between 25 and 39 years old in good health and CMV-seronegative.

The chain uses TRBV5-4 and TRBJ2-7, with 9 bases fitting TRBD1. Germline V gene lookup returns CDR1 SGHNT and CDR2 YYREEE (reference sequence). J gave up 5 bases and V 0 bases, and 3 bases lay outside the gene matches. The CDR3 totals 14 residues. CDR3 sequence reads: CASSLGRQGDEQYF. The CDR3 DNA sequence: TGTGCCAGCAGCTTGGGCCGACAGGGGGACGAGCAGTACTTC.

This sequence joins TRBV29-1 and TRBJ1-2; D is perhaps TRBD1 (6 bases). Germline-derived CDR1 and CDR2 are SQVTM and ANQGSEA. Trimming pared 2 bases from V and 4 bases from J, leaving 14 bases between. The CDR3 length is 14 residues. This CDR3 reads CSVEPAGTSYGYTF. CDR3 in DNA: TGCAGCGTTGAACCCGCCGGGACAAGCTATGGCTACACCTTC.

This sequence joins TRBV27 and TRBJ1-5; D not resolved. The length of the CDR3 is 15 residues. Germline CDR1 is MNHEY and CDR2 is SMNVEV (reference sequence). Trimming took 2 bases from V and 0 from J, leaving 8 bases between them. CDR3 in DNA: TGTGCCAGCAGTTTAGTTAGTAATAGCAATCAGCCCCAGCATTTT. Amino acid sequence: CASSLVSNSNQPQHF.

J is TRBJ2-7 and V is TRBV10-3; 10 positions match TRBD2. The length of the CDR3 is 17 residues. Germline V gene lookup returns CDR1 ENHRY and CDR2 SYGVKD. After removal of 2 bases from V and 2 bases from J, the junction contained 9 bases not matched to a gene. The CDR3 region has the DNA TGTGCCATCAGTGAGACCCCGGGACTAGCGATAACCTACGAGCAGTACTTC. The encoded protein is CAISETPGLAITYEQYF.

The J gene is TRBJ2-1, the V gene TRBV6-5, with no clear D. Trimming pared 4 bases from V and 0 bases from J, leaving 4 bases between. Germline V gives CDR1 MNHEY, CDR2 SVGAGI. This CDR3 has 13 amino acids. The chain's CDR3 is CASSSSSYNEQFF. DNA of the CDR3: TGTGCCAGCAGTTCTAGCTCCTACAATGAGCAGTTCTTC.

This rearrangement joins TRBV9 to TRBJ2-7; the match to TRBD2 covers 7 bases. CDR3 length: 14 residues. V was pared by 3 bases and J by 3 bases, with 6 bases of the junction left unmatched. CDR1 is SGDLS and CDR2 is YYNGEE in the germline V gene. The CDR3 here is CASSEGGENYEQYF. CDR3 nucleotides: TGTGCCAGCAGCGAGGGAGGGGAAAACTACGAGCAGTACTTC.

This clone was counted a single time. This chain connects TRBV4-1 to TRBJ2-5, with 7 bases identical to TRBD1. The V gene's germline CDR1 is MGHRA and CDR2 YSYEKL. The CDR3 sequence is 13 residues long. Trimming removed 4 bases from V and 3 bases from J; junction bases left unmatched: 2. The CDR3: CASSRGTEETQYF. CDR3 coding DNA: TGCGCCAGCAGCCGAGGGACAGAAGAGACCCAGTACTTC.

The chain is built from TRBV2 and TRBJ2-3; 11 bases are a match to TRBD1. Germline CDR1 is SNHLY and CDR2 is FYNNEI. The junction had 6 bases not matched to a gene; V was cut back by 4 bases and J by 3 bases. The CDR3 has 16 amino acids. The CDR3 region has the DNA TGTGCCAGCAGTGGCCCAGGGACAGGGGGAACAGATACGCAGTATTTT. Translation: CASSGPGTGGTDTQYF. Filled out from reference TRBV2 and TRBJ2-3, the complete variable domain reads EPEVTQTPSHQVTQMGQEVILRCVPISNHLYFYWYRQILGQKVEFLVSFYNNEISEKSEIFDDQFSVERPDGSNFTLKIRSTKLEDSAMYFCASSGPGTGGTDTQYFGPGTRLTVL.

The gene calls are TRBV11-1 and TRBJ2-7; 7 bases line up with TRBD2. This CDR3 has 16 residues. The V and J ends lost 1 base and 0 bases, in that order; junction bases with no gene match: 6. The germline V gene has CDR1 SGHAT and CDR2 FQDESV (reference sequence). CDR3 sequence (DNA): TGTGCCAGCAGCTTAGAAGCGGGGTTAAGCTCCTACGAGCAGTACTTC. Translation: CASSLEAGLSSYEQYF.

The chain has TRBV9 and TRBJ1-6; TRBD1 matches at 10 bases. Germline V gene data show CDR1 as SGDLS and CDR2 as YYNGEE. Trimming at V came to 3 bases and at J to 6 bases, leaving 0 bases not matched to a gene. The CDR3 is made up of 14 amino acids. The CDR3 here is CASSGTGGNSPLHF. In nucleotides, the CDR3 is TGTGCCAGCAGCGGGACAGGGGGTAATTCACCCCTCCACTTT. Drawing the rest from reference TRBV9 and TRBJ1-6, the complete variable domain is DSGVTQTPKHLITATGQRVTLRCSPRSGDLSVYWYQQSLDQGLQFLIQYYNGEERAKGNILERFSAQQFPDLHSELNLSSLELGDSALYFCASSGTGGNSPLHFGNGTRLTVT.

The rearrangement uses TRBV4-1 and TRBJ2-5, with 9 bases aligning to TRBD2. Germline values: CDR1 MGHRA, CDR2 YSYEKL. The J segment lost 4 bases and the V segment lost 2 bases, leaving 8 bases of the junction unmatched. The CDR3 extends over 16 amino acids. The CDR3 bases are TGCGCCAGCAGCCAACGTAGCGGGGGCTTCCGAGAGACCCAGTACTTC. Its protein is CASSQRSGGFRETQYF.

The gene calls are TRBV28 and TRBJ2-1; possibly TRBD1 for D (6 bases). From germline, CDR1 is MDHEN and CDR2 SYDVKM. This CDR3 spans 18 amino acids. Trimming removed 5 bases at V and 8 bases at J, with 28 bases between. CDR3 nucleotide sequence: TGTGCCAGCAGTCTCCCACGTCAGGGGCGCATGATTTGTTATGAGCAGTTCTTC. This gives the protein CASSLPRQGRMICYEQFF.

The chain carries TRBV5-4 and TRBJ2-7; the D is unclear. This CDR3 has 14 residues. Germline CDR1 is SGHNT and CDR2 is YYREEE (reference sequence). The V end lost 0 bases, the J end lost 0 bases, and 7 bases lay between the germline ends. CDR3 nucleotide sequence: TGTGCCAGCAGCTTGGAATCGGGCTCCTACGAGCAGTACTTC. It is translated as CASSLESGSYEQYF. Combining the CDR3 with reference TRBV5-4 and TRBJ2-7 gives the whole variable domain ETGVTQSPTHLIKTRGQQVTLRCSSQSGHNTVSWYQQALGQGPQFIFQYYREEENGRGNFPPRFSGLQFPNYSSELNVNALELDDSALYLCASSLESGSYEQYFGPGTRLTVT.

The chain links TRBV28 to TRBJ1-2, with 7 bases fitting TRBD1. Losses at the gene ends were 7 bases for V and 1 base for J; bases not matched to a gene: 12. This CDR3 contains 16 residues. Germline assignment: CDR1 MDHEN and CDR2 SYDVKM. CDR3 residues: CASTIMGQPINYGYTF. The CDR3 DNA reads as TGTGCCAGCACCATCATGGGACAGCCCATTAACTATGGCTACACCTTC.

The chain links TRBV18 to TRBJ2-7, with a possible D match to TRBD2 (5 bases). V was clipped by 3 bases and J by 5 bases, with 14 bases between them. The CDR3 contains 14 residues. The germline V gene has CDR1 KGHSH and CDR2 LQKENI. The CDR3 region has the DNA TGTGCCAGCTCACCTCGGACTGAAGGCAACGAGCAGTACTTC. It yields the protein CASSPRTEGNEQYF. The whole variable domain, filled in from reference TRBV18 and TRBJ2-7, reads NAGVMQNPRHLVRRRGQEARLRCSPMKGHSHVYWYRQLPEEGLKFMVYLQKENIIDESGMPKERFSAEFPKEGPSILRIQQVVRGDSAAYFCASSPRTEGNEQYFGPGTRLTVT.

The chain is built from TRBV7-2 and TRBJ2-7; 10 positions match TRBD2. CDR1 and CDR2 from the germline V gene are SGHTA and FQGNSA. This CDR3 region has 16 residues. The V and J ends lost 5 bases and 7 bases, in that order; junction bases with no gene match: 14. CDR3 nucleotides: TGTGCCAGCAGCCCACTAGCGGGGCGGGGGTTTGCGGAGCAGTACTTC. It encodes CASSPLAGRGFAEQYF.

This chain uses TRBV2 with TRBJ2-1, with a tentative D call TRBD2 (6 bases). CDR1 SNHLY and CDR2 FYNNEI come from the germline V gene. The CDR3 extends over 13 amino acids. V lost 7 bases and J 4 bases, leaving 11 bases between the germline ends. CDR3 nucleotides: TGTGCCAGCACCCGGGAGATGTACAATGAGCAGTTCTTC. Encoded protein: CASTREMYNEQFF.

DNA of the CDR3: TGTGCCAGCAGCTCCACATACGGAGGTGGCTACGAGCAGTACTTC. Translation: CASSSTYGGGYEQYF. The rearrangement links TRBV7-2 to TRBJ2-7; tentative D call: TRBD2 (5 bases). The CDR3 runs 15 residues. V was cut by 4 bases and J by 3 bases, with 16 bases left in between. CDR1 is SGHTA and CDR2 is FQGNSA in the germline V gene. The full variable domain, completed using reference TRBV7-2 and TRBJ2-7, is GAGVSQSPSNKVTEKGKDVELRCDPISGHTALYWYRQSLGQGLEFLIYFQGNSAPDKSGLPSDRFSAERTGGSVSTLTIQRTQQEDSAVYLCASSSTYGGGYEQYFGPGTRLTVT.

The CDR3 DNA reads as TGTGCCAGCAGCAACCGGGCCGACAGGGGAACTAACTATGGCTACACCTTC. Its protein is CASSNRADRGTNYGYTF. This chain links TRBV21-1 with TRBJ1-2; the table gives TRBD1 as D, unverified against the DNA. TRBV21-1 is reported as a pseudogene. There are 17 residues in the CDR3.

The chain recombines TRBV29-1 with TRBJ1-1; maybe TRBD1 (6 bases). The CDR3 loop spans 12 amino acids. Between the trimmed V and J ends, which lost 4 bases and 5 bases, there was a span of 11 bases. CDR1 is SQVTM, CDR2 ANQGSEA, per germline. In DNA, the CDR3 is TGCAGCGTTGTAGGACAGTGGACTGAAGCTTTCTTT. Protein product: CSVVGQWTEAFF.

The chain recombines TRBV7-3 with TRBJ2-7; TRBD1 matches 11 bases. The germline gives CDR1 SGHTA, CDR2 FQGTGA. The CDR3 spans 18 residues. With 5 bases clipped from V and 3 bases from J, the junction kept 15 bases outside the gene matches. CDR3 amino acids: CASSPGTGGYRNYYEQYF. The CDR3 region has the DNA TGTGCCAGCAGCCCCGGGACAGGGGGTTACCGGAATTACTACGAGCAGTACTTC.

The gene calls are TRBV5-6 and TRBJ2-5; possibly TRBD2 for D (7 bases). This CDR3 spans 15 amino acids. V lost 0 bases, J lost 3 bases, and 12 bases lay in between. Germline values: CDR1 SGHDT, CDR2 YYEEEE. The CDR3 bases are TGTGCCAGCAGCTTGGTATTAGGGGGGGAAGAGACCCAGTACTTC. This sequence encodes CASSLVLGGEETQYF.

This clone was counted a few times. V and J are TRBV19 and TRBJ1-2, with TRBD1 as a possible D gene (6 bases). This CDR3 has 15 residues. The V gene's germline CDR1 is LNHDA and CDR2 SQIVND (reference sequence). Deletions cut 2 bases from V and 0 bases from J, with 10 bases between. The CDR3: CASSIWGRTNYGYTF. In DNA form, the CDR3 reads TGTGCCAGTAGTATATGGGGGCGCACTAACTATGGCTACACCTTC.

The rearrangement links TRBV19 to TRBJ2-6; 8 bases align to TRBD1. After removal of 6 bases from V and 2 bases from J, the junction contained 6 bases not matched to a gene. The CDR3 sequence is 16 residues long. CDR1 and CDR2 (germline): LNHDA, SQIVND (reference sequence). CDR3 amino acids: CASSGQGRAGANVLTF. CDR3 bases: TGTGCCAGTAGCGGACAGGGAAGAGCTGGGGCCAACGTCCTGACTTTC.

This rearrangement joins TRBV20-1 to TRBJ2-1, with unresolved D. Trimming cost V 3 bases and J 6 bases, with 6 bases left between them. CDR1 is DFQATT, CDR2 SNEGSKA, per germline (reference sequence). The CDR3 is 11 residues long. The CDR3 protein is CSASLGNEQFF. The CDR3 DNA sequence: TGCAGTGCTAGTCTCGGCAATGAGCAGTTCTTC.

Only one count was recorded for this clone. The chain carries TRBV6-6 and TRBJ2-3, with D perhaps matching TRBD2 (5 bases). Germline V gene data show CDR1 as MNHNY and CDR2 as SVGAGI (reference sequence). CDR3 length: 11 amino acids. V lost 7 bases to trimming and J lost 6 bases, with 8 bases between them. CDR3 sequence (DNA): TGTGCCAGCACCACGGGGGATACGCAGTATTTT. This gives the protein CASTTGDTQYF.

The chain combines TRBV9 with TRBJ1-1, with 10 bases fitting TRBD1. Per the germline V gene, CDR1 is SGDLS and CDR2 is YYNGEE. This CDR3 has 14 amino acids. V shed 0 bases, J shed 5 bases, and the junction held 1 base outside the gene matches. CDR3 bases: TGTGCCAGCAGCGTAGGGGACAGGGGAACTGAAGCTTTCTTT. Encoded protein: CASSVGDRGTEAFF.